This TCR beta chain stems from a study of radiotherapy plus CTLA-4 blockade in lung cancer. Study-level points and caveats: There was expansion of tumor-derived TCR clones in blood after radiotherapy plus ipilimumab.

Germline CDR1 reads SGHDT; CDR2 reads YYEEEE. This CDR3 contains 14 residues. Losses at the gene ends were 3 bases for V and 7 bases for J; bases not matched to a gene: 3. Focal radiation plus CTLA-4 blockade with ipilimumab was administered to patients who had chemo-refractory metastatic non-small-cell lung cancer. Comment on this clone: Its antigen is as yet unknown. Other DNA sequences within the sample encode an identical CDR3.

Libraries were prepared by immunoSEQ multiplex PCR; TCRdb keeps only in-frame clonotypes and omits some of them. The profile shows about 38,000 clones, about three quarters of them singletons. The origin of this receptor is a human donor with non-small cell lung cancer who had stable disease on radiotherapy plus ipilimumab. The chain is built from TRBV5-6 and TRBJ1-6; 8 bases map to TRBD1. Sequenced here: peripheral blood, sampled from a patient treated with radiotherapy plus ipilimumab. CDR3 amino acids: CASSSDRENSPLHF. CDR3 nucleotide sequence: TGTGCCAGCAGCTCGGACAGGGAAAATTCACCCCTCCACTTT.